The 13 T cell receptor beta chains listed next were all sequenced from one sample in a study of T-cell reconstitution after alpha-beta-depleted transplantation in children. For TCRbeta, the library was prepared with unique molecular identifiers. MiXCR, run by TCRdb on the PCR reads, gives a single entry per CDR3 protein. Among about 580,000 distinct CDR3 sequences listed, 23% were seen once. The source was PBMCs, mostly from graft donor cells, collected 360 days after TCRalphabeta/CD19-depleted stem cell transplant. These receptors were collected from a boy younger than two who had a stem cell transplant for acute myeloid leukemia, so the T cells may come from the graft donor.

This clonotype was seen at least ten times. CDR3 sequence reads: CSVTTLDIETQYF. As DNA, the CDR3 is TGCAGCGTGACAACTCTAGATATTGAAACGCAGTATTTT. This chain uses TRBV29-1 with TRBJ2-3; D is unresolved. Germline V gives CDR1 SQVTM, CDR2 ANQGSEA. Trimming removed 6 bases from V and 9 bases from J, with 19 bases in between. The CDR3 has 13 residues.

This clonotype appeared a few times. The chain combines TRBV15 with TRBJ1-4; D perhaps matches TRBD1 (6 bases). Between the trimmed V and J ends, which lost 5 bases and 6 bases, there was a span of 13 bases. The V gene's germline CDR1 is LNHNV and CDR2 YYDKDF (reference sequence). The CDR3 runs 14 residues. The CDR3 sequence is CATSGRGGYEKLFF. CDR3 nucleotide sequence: TGTGCCACCAGCGGTCGGGGGGGCTATGAAAAACTGTTTTTT.

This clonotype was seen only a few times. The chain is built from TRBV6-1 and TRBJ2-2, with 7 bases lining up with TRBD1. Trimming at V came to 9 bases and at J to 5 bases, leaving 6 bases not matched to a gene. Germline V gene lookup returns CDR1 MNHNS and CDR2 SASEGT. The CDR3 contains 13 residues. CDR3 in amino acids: CASRQGRTGELFF. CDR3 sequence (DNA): TGTGCCAGTCGACAGGGTAGGACCGGGGAGCTGTTTTTT.

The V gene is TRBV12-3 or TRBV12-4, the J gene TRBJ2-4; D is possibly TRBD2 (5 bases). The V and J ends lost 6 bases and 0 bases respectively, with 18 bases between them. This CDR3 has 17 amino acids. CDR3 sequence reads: CASSHELGLPAKNIQYF. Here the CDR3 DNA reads TGTGCCAGCAGCCACGAGTTAGGACTGCCAGCCAAAAACATTCAGTACTTC.

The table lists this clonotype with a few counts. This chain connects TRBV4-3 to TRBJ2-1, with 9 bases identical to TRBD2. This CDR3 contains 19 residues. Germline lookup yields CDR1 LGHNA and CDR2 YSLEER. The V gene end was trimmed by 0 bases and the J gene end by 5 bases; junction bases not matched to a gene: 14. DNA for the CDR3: TGCGCCAGCAGCCAAGAGCCTCTACTATGGCGGGGGGGCCACAATGAGCAGTTCTTC. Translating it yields CASSQEPLLWRGGHNEQFF.

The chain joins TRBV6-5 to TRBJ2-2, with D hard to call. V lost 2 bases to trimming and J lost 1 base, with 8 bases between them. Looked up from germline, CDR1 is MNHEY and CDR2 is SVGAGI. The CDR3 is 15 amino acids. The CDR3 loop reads CASSYPGLNTGELFF. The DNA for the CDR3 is TGTGCCAGCAGTTACCCCGGATTGAACACCGGGGAGCTGTTTTTT.

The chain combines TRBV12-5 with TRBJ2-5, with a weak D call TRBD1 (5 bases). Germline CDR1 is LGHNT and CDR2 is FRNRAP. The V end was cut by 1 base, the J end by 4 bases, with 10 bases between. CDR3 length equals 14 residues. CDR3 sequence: CASGLGGSGETQYF. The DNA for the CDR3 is TGTGCTAGTGGTTTGGGGGGCTCGGGAGAGACCCAGTACTTC.

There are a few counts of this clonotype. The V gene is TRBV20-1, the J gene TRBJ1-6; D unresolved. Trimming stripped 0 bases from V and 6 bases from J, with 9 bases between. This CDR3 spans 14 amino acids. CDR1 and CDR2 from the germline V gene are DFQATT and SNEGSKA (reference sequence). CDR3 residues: CSARDRKGNSPLHF. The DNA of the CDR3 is TGCAGTGCTAGAGATCGTAAGGGTAATTCACCCCTCCACTTT.

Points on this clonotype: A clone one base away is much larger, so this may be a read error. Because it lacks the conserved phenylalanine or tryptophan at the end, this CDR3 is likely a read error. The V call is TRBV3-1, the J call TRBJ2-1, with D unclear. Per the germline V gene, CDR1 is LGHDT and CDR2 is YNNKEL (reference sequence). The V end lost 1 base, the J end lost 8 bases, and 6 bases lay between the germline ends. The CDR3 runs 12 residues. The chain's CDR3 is CASSQAWDEQFL. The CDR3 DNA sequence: TGTGCCAGCAGCCAAGCCTGGGATGAGCAGTTCTTA.

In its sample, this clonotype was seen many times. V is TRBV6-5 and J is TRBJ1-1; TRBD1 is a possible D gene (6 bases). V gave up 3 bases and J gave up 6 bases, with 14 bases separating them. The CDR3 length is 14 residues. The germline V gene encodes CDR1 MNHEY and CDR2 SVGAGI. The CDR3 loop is CASSYRAGEPEAFF. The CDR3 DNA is TGTGCCAGCAGTTATAGGGCAGGGGAGCCTGAAGCTTTCTTT.

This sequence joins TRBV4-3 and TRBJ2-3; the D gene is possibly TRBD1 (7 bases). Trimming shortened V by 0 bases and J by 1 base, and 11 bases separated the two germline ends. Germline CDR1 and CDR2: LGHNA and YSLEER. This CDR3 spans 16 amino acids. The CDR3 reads CASSQEEGAGTDTQYF. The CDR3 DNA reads TGCGCCAGCAGCCAAGAGGAGGGGGCCGGCACAGATACGCAGTATTTT.

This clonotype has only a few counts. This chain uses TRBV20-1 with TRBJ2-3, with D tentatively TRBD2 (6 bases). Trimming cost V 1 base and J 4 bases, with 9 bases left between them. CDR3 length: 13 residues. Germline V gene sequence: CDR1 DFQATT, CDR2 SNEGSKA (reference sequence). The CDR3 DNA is TGCAGTGCTAGAGTTAGCGGTGCAGATACGCAGTATTTT. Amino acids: CSARVSGADTQYF.

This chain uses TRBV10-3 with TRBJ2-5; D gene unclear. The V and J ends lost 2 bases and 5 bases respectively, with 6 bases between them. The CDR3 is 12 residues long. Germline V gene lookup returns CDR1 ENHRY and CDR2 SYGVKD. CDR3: CAISEIGETQYF. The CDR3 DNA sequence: TGTGCCATCAGTGAGATAGGTGAGACCCAGTACTTC.